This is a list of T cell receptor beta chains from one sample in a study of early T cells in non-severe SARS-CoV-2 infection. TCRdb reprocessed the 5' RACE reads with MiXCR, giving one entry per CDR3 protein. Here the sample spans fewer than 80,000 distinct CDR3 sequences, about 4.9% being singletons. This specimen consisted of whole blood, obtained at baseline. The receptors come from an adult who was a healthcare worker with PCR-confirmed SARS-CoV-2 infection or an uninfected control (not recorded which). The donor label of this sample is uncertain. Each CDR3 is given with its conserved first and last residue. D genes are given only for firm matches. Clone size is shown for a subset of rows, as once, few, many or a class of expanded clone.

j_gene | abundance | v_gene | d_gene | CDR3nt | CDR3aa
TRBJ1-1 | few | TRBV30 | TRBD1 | TGTGCCTGGAGTCCGGGACAGGGGATACAAGCTTTCTTT | CAWSPGQGIQAFF
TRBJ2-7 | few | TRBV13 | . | TGTGCCAGCAGCACTCCCGGGACTCCCCCTTACGAGCAGTACTTC | CASSTPGTPPYEQYF
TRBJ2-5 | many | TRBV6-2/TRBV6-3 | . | TGTGCCAGCAGCCAAGGGACGGGGGAGTACTTC | CASSQGTGEYF
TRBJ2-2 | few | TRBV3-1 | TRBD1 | TGTGCCAGCAGCCCGCGGGGACAGGGATCCGGGGAGCTGTTTTTT | CASSPRGQGSGELFF
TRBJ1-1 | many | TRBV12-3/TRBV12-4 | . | TGTGCCAGCAGTCGCTCCTCGAACACTGAAGCTTTCTTT | CASSRSSNTEAFF
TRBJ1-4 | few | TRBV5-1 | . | TGCGCCAGCCGGCAGGGAGTAGGGGTCGGTGAAAAACTGTTTTTT | CASRQGVGVGEKLFF
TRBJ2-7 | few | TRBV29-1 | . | TGCAGCGTCGCAGGGGGGCCCTACGAGCAGTACTTC | CSVAGGPYEQYF
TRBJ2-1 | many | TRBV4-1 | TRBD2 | TGCGCCAGCAGCCAAGCTAGCGGGGGGGCCGGTAAGTCCTACAATGAGCAGTTCTTC | CASSQASGGAGKSYNEQFF
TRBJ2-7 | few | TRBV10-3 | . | TGTGCCATCAGTGACCTCCGGGACCCCCCGCACGAGCAGTACTTC | CAISDLRDPPHEQYF
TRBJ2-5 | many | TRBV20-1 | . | TGCAGTGCTAGAGACACCGGGACTCCAGAGACCCAGTACTTC | CSARDTGTPETQYF
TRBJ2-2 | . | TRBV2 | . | TGTGCCAGCAGTTCAGGGCACGGGGAGCTGTTTTTT | CASSSGHGELFF
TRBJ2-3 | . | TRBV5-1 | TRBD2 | TGCGCCAGCAGCCCCGGACTAGCGGGGGGGAAAACAGATACGCAGTATTTT | CASSPGLAGGKTDTQYF
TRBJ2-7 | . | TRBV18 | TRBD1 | TGTGCCAGCTCACAACAGGGGGCGGAGGAGCAGTACTTC | CASSQQGAEEQYF
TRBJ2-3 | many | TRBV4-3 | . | TGCGCCAGCAGCCAAGTTAGATTTCGGAGCACAGATACGCAGTATTTT | CASSQVRFRSTDTQYF
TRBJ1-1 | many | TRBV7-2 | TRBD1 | TGTGCCAGCAGCGAAAGGACAGGGGGCCGGACTGAAGCTTTCTTT | CASSERTGGRTEAFF
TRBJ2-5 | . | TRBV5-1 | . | TGCGCCAGCAGCTTGTTAGTAACGGAGACCCAGTACTTC | CASSLLVTETQYF
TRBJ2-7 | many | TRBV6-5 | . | TGTGCCAGCACCCAGGCCGGGACCTCCTACGAGCAGTACTTC | CASTQAGTSYEQYF
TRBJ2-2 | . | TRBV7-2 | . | TGTGCCAGCAGGGCCGTATTTGGCGTCGACACCGGGGAGCTGTTTTTT | CASRAVFGVDTGELFF
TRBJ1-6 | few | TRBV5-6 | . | TGTGCCAGCAGCCTCCGACAAGGGGCTATTTCACCCCTCCACTTT | CASSLRQGAISPLHF
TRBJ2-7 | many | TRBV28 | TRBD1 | TGTGCCAGCAGTTTATTACCCGGACAGGGGGATACCTACGAGCAGTACTTC | CASSLLPGQGDTYEQYF
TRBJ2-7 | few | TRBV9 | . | TGTGCCAGCAGCGGCGGACTCTTTTCCTACGAGCAGTACTTC | CASSGGLFSYEQYF
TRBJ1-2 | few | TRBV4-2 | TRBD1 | TGTGCCAGCAGAGCTTCCGGGACAGGGGATGGCTACACCTTC | CASRASGTGDGYTF
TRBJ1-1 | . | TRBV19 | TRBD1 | TGTGCCAGTAGTACTACGGGACAGGGGCCGCTTAGCGGGTTCTTT | CASSTTGQGPLSGFF
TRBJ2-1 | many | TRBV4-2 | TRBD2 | TGTGCCAGCAGCCAACTACTAGCGGGGGGAGGCAATGAGCAGTTCTTC | CASSQLLAGGGNEQFF
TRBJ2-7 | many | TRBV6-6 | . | TGTGCCAGCAGTTGGACAGTTTACGAGCAGTACTTC | CASSWTVYEQYF
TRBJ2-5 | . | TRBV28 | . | TGTGCCAGCAGCCCCAGAAACCCTAGCGTCCCTCCCATGGGGGAGACCCAGTACTTC | CASSPRNPSVPPMGETQYF
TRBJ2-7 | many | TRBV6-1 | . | TGTGCCAGCGACTCGATCAGGAAGGGGTCCTACGAGCAGTACTTC | CASDSIRKGSYEQYF
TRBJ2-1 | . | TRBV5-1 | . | TGCGCCAGCACCCGGGTCCTCGGCTCCTACAATGAGCAGTTCTTC | CASTRVLGSYNEQFF
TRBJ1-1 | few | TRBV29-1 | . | TGCAGCGTTGGTCAGGATCCCAACACTGAAGCTTTCTTT | CSVGQDPNTEAFF
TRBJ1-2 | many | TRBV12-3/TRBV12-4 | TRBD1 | TGTGCCAGCAGCGAGACAGGGGGCTACTATGGCTACACCTTC | CASSETGGYYGYTF
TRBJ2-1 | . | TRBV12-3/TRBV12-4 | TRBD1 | TGTGCCAGCAGTGAACAGGGGCCTAATGAGCAGTTCTTC | CASSEQGPNEQFF
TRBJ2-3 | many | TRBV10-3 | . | TGTGCCATCAGTGAGTCGAGTGATACGCAGTATTTT | CAISESSDTQYF
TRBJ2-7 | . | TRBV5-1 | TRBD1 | TGCGCCAGCAGCTTAACGACAGGGGTGTCCTACGAGCAGTACTTC | CASSLTTGVSYEQYF
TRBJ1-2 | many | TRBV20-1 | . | TGCAGTGCCCCCCGGGGTCAGAAGTATGGCTACACCTTC | CSAPRGQKYGYTF
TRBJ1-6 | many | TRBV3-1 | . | TGTGCCAGCAGCCAAGCCGGAGCTAATTCACCCCTCCACTTT | CASSQAGANSPLHF
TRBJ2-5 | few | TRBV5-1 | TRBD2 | TGCGCCAGCAGTCGAACTAGCGGGGGTCGGGGAGAGACCCAGTACTTC | CASSRTSGGRGETQYF
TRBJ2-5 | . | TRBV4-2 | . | TGTGCCAGCAGCCAAGAACCCGCGGGGGCCGCGGGGACCCAGTACTTC | CASSQEPAGAAGTQYF
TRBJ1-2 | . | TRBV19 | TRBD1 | TGTGCCAGTATCATCAAAGGGGGCCCGTATGGCTACACCTTC | CASIIKGGPYGYTF
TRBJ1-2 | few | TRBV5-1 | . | TGCGCCAGCAGCTCCGCGCAGAACTATGGCTACACCTTC | CASSSAQNYGYTF
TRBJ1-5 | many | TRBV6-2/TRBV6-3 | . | TGTGCCAGCCACGCAACCGCCTATAGCAATCAGCCCCAGCATTTT | CASHATAYSNQPQHF
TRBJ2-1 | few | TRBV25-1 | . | TGTGCCAGCAGTCCCCTCGGGTCGTTTAATGAGCAGTTCTTC | CASSPLGSFNEQFF
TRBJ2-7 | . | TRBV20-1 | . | TGCAGTGGAGCCAAGACCCGAGACGAGCAGTACTTC | CSGAKTRDEQYF
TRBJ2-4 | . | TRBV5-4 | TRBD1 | TGTGCCAGCAGCCGGGGGCAGGGGGCCCAACAAAACATTCAGTACTTC | CASSRGQGAQQNIQYF
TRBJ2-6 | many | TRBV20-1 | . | TGCAGTGCTAGCGTGGGGGGAAGCGCGGCTGGGGCCAACGTCCTGACTTTC | CSASVGGSAAGANVLTF
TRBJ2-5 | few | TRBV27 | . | TGTGCCAGCACTGCATCATGGGGGGAAGAGACCCAGTACTTC | CASTASWGEETQYF
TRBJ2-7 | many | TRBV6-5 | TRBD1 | TGTGCCAGCAGTGACAGGGTCGACGAGCAGTACTTC | CASSDRVDEQYF
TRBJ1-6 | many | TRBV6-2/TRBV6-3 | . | TGTGCCAGTTGGCAGGGGAATTCACCCCTCCACTTT | CASWQGNSPLHF
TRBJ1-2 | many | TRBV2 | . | TGTGCCAGCAGTGTGACACAGGGCCAAGGCTACACCTTC | CASSVTQGQGYTF
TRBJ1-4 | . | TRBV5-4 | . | TGTGCCAGCAGCTGGGGGGGGGCCGAGGAAAAACTGTTTTTT | CASSWGGAEEKLFF
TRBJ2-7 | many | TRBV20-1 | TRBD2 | TGCAGTGGCACATCTAGCGGTAACCCCTACGAGCAGTACTTC | CSGTSSGNPYEQYF
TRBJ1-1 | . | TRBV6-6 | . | TGTGCCAGCAGTTACCTAACAGGGTTGGACACTGAAGCTTTCTTT | CASSYLTGLDTEAFF
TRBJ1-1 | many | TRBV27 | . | TGTGCCAGCAGCCGGGGGAGGGGACCTGAAGCTTTCTTT | CASSRGRGPEAFF
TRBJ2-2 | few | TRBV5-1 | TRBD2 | TGCGCCAGCAGCTTTAACGGGGGGACCACCGGGGAGCTGTTTTTT | CASSFNGGTTGELFF
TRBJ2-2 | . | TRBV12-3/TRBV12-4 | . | TGTGCCAGCAGTTTCTCCGATCACACCGGGGAGCTGTTTTTT | CASSFSDHTGELFF
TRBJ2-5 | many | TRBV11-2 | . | TGTGCCAGCAGCATCAGCGAGGGGAAGACCCAGTACTTC | CASSISEGKTQYF
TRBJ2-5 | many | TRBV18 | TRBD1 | TGTGCCAGCTCAGAACAGGGGTCGTTGCAAGAGACCCAGTACTTC | CASSEQGSLQETQYF
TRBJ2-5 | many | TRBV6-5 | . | TGTGCCAGCAGTTACGCAGGGGCCCAAGAGACCCAGTACTTC | CASSYAGAQETQYF
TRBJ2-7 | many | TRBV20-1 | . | TGCAGTGCTATTTCAGGGGTTGGAGAGCAGTACTTC | CSAISGVGEQYF
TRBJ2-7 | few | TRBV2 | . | TGTGCCAGCATTCTCAGGGGATCCTTCTACGAGCAGTACTTC | CASILRGSFYEQYF